The 13 T cell receptor beta chains listed next were all sequenced from one sample in a study of OX40 agonist ivuxolimab in advanced cancers. Assay used: immunoSEQ multiplex PCR; TCRdb lists only in-frame clones, some missing. The sample includes 57,000 or so clones, about 86% of them seen just once. The input for sequencing was CD4+ or CD8+ T cells sorted from blood, taken in a trial of the OX40 agonist ivuxolimab. These receptor sequences come from an adult with an advanced solid tumor such as melanoma, head and neck, liver or kidney cancer.

This clone was detected a few times. This chain links TRBV7-6 with TRBJ1-6, with D maybe TRBD1 (6 bases). Germline assignment: CDR1 SGHVS and CDR2 FNYEAQ. The CDR3 runs 16 residues. V was trimmed by 1 base and J by 1 base, leaving 8 bases between them. The CDR3 loop is CASSLGGASYNSPLHF. CDR3 sequence (DNA): TGTGCCAGCAGCTTAGGGGGGGCTTCCTATAATTCACCCCTCCACTTT.

The chain combines TRBV11-2 with TRBJ2-1; no definite D call. V was trimmed by 5 bases and J by 6 bases, leaving 17 bases between them. Germline CDR1 reads SGHAT; CDR2 reads FQNNGV. The CDR3 sequence is 15 residues long. CDR3 in DNA: TGTGCCAGCAGCCCCCTGGCAGGCACCCTCAATGAGCAGTTCTTC. Translated: CASSPLAGTLNEQFF.

The J gene is TRBJ1-3, the V gene TRBV4-1, with D perhaps matching TRBD1 (6 bases). Germline-derived CDR1 and CDR2 are MGHRA and YSYEKL. The V end lost 4 bases, the J end lost 0 bases, and 16 bases lay between the germline ends. CDR3 length: 17 amino acids. CDR3 amino acids: CASSRGGLVHSGNTIYF. The CDR3 DNA follows: TGCGCCAGCAGCCGGGGGGGCCTGGTTCACTCTGGAAACACCATATATTTT.

This clone has just a few counts. V and J are TRBV4-2 and TRBJ1-3; D is unresolved. From germline, CDR1 is LGHNA and CDR2 YNFKEQ. The length of the CDR3 is 15 residues. The V end was cut by 3 bases, the J end by 0 bases, with 9 bases between. CDR3 nucleotides: TGTGCCAGCAGCCATTTGTGGAGCTCTGGAAACACCATATATTTT. Its translation: CASSHLWSSGNTIYF.

The rearrangement links TRBV5-1 to TRBJ1-2; D unresolved. The germline V and J ends were trimmed by 4 bases and 8 bases, with 24 bases remaining between them. Germline loops: CDR1 SGHRS, CDR2 YFSETQ. The CDR3 totals 16 residues. The CDR3 nucleotides read TGCGCCAGCAGCCCAGGCGTAGGAAGACACCTGTTAGGCTACACCTTC. It codes for CASSPGVGRHLLGYTF.

The CDR3 sequence: CASRAGTGYSGANVLTF. DNA for the CDR3: TGTGCCTCAAGGGCCGGGACAGGTTACTCTGGGGCCAACGTCCTGACTTTC. The genes are TRBV19 and TRBJ2-6; TRBD1 agrees at 8 bases. The length of the CDR3 is 17 residues. V lost 11 bases and J lost 0; bases outside the gene matches: 12. The germline V gene encodes CDR1 LNHDA and CDR2 SQIVND (reference sequence).

The chain recombines TRBV9 with TRBJ2-3; TRBD2 matches 12 bases. The ends lost 4 bases at V and 2 bases at J; junction bases unmatched: 17. CDR1 is SGDLS and CDR2 is YYNGEE in the germline V gene. The CDR3 loop spans 20 amino acids. The CDR3, as DNA: TGTGCCAGCAGCCCCCGGCCTAGCGGGGGGGCCGCTCTCCCCACAGATACGCAGTATTTT. Its translation is CASSPRPSGGAALPTDTQYF.

CDR3: CASSLGKDTQYF. CDR3 coding DNA: TGTGCCAGCAGCTTGGGTAAAGATACGCAGTATTTT. The gene calls are TRBV5-4 and TRBJ2-3; the D is unclear. Per the germline V gene, CDR1 is SGHNT and CDR2 is YYREEE (reference sequence). The V gene lost 0 bases and the J gene lost 5 bases, with 4 bases spanning the gap. There are 12 residues in the CDR3.

This chain connects TRBV7-9 to TRBJ1-1; perhaps TRBD1 as D (5 bases). Trimming pared 5 bases from V and 0 bases from J, leaving 19 bases between. The CDR3 length is 17 residues. Germline V gene lookup returns CDR1 SEHNR and CDR2 FQNEAQ (reference sequence). Here the CDR3 DNA reads TGTGCCAGCAGCCCGACCGGGACCTTAACATTGAACACTGAAGCTTTCTTT. Its translation: CASSPTGTLTLNTEAFF.

The chain uses TRBV9 and TRBJ2-1, with 13 bases fitting TRBD2. Trimming at V came to 0 bases and at J to 7 bases, leaving 7 bases not matched to a gene. Germline values: CDR1 SGDLS, CDR2 YYNGEE. This CDR3 is built from 17 residues. CDR3 region: CASSVAVLAGGLNEQFF. The DNA for the CDR3 is TGTGCCAGCAGCGTAGCTGTACTAGCGGGGGGGCTTAATGAGCAGTTCTTC.

The chain couples TRBV30 to TRBJ1-4; D is possibly TRBD1 (5 bases). The CDR3 totals 12 residues. Germline V CDR1 and CDR2: GTSNPN, SVGIG (reference sequence). Trimming pared 1 base from V and 8 bases from J, leaving 8 bases between. In nucleotides, the CDR3 is TGTGCCTGGAGTGGGCAGGGCGAAAAACTGTTTTTT. This encodes CAWSGQGEKLFF.

Turning to this clone: Other DNA sequences in the sample encode the same CDR3. The J gene is TRBJ1-2, the V gene TRBV6-1; TRBD1 agrees at 9 bases. This CDR3 comprises 14 residues. Looked up from germline, CDR1 is MNHNS and CDR2 is SASEGT. The trim removed 6 bases at V and 2 bases at J, leaving 4 bases unmatched. CDR3 protein: CASSPGTGNYGYTF. In DNA, the CDR3 is TGTGCCAGCAGCCCCGGGACAGGGAACTATGGCTACACCTTC.

In this sample, this clone turned up once. The V and J genes are TRBV2 and TRBJ2-1; D remains unclear. The V and J ends lost 4 bases and 4 bases respectively, with 2 bases between them. Germline V gives CDR1 SNHLY, CDR2 FYNNEI. The CDR3 is 11 amino acids. The DNA of the CDR3 is TGTGCCAGCAGTGGGTACAATGAGCAGTTCTTC. Translating gives CASSGYNEQFF.